The rows below give T cell receptor beta chains drawn from one sample of a study of radiation and T cells in renal cell carcinoma. Sequencing used immunoSEQ multiplex PCR; TCRdb keeps in-frame clones, though not all of them. Here the sample spans approximately 75,000 clones, about 81% being singletons. Sequenced here: blood, sampled from a patient whose treatment included radiotherapy and nephrectomy. The source is a man between 60 and 75 years old with renal cell carcinoma. CDR3s leave out the opening cysteine and the closing phenylalanine or tryptophan.

>TRBV6-5|TRBJ2-7
ASSRRDRGSYEQC
>TRBV28|TRBJ1-3
ASSFLGGHSGNTIY
>TRBV5-1|TRBJ2-1
ASSLIPGTSGDEQF
>TRBV10-3|TRBJ2-7
AINQLAGSYEQY
>TRBV27|TRBJ1-5
ASSLWVGPDQPQH
>TRBV4-3|TRBJ2-3
ASSQDSWTDTDTQY
>TRBV27|TRBJ1-2
ASSLVGTLSDRVYGYT
>TRBV7-2|TRBJ2-3
ASSLGGRAIDTQY
>TRBV5-8|TRBJ2-3
ASSSAGVGTDTQY
>TRBV4-1|TRBJ2-7
ASSQFLEVGPYLAD
>TRBV5-4|TRBJ2-7
ASSPWGISYEQY
>TRBV5-1|TRBJ1-1
ASSLDGARGTEAF